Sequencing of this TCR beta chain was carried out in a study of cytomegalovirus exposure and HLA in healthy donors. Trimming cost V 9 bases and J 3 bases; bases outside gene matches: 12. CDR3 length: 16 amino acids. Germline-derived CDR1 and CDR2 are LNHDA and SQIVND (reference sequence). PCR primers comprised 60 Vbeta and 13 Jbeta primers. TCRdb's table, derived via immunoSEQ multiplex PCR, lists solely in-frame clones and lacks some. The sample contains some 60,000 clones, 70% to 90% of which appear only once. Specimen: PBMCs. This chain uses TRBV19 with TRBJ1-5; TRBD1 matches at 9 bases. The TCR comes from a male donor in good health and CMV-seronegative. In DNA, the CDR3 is TGTGCCAGCGGGTCGGACAGGGGTGTCCCCAATCAGCCCCAGCATTTT. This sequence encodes CASGSDRGVPNQPQHF. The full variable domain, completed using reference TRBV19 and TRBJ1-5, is DGGITQSPKYLFRKEGQNVTLSCEQNLNHDAMYWYRQDPGQGLRLIYYSQIVNDFQKGDIAEGYSVSREKKESFPLTVTSAQKNPTAFYLCASGSDRGVPNQPQHFGDGTRLSIL.